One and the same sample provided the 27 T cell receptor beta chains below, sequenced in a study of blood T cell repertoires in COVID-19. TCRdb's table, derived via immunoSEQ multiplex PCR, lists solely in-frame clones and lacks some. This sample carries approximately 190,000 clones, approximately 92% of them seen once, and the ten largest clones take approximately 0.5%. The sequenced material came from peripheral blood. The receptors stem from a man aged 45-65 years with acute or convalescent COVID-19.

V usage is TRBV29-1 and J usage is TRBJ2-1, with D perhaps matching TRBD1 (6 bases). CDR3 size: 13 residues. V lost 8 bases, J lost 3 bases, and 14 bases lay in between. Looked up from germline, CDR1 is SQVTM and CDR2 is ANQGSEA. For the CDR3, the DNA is TGCAGCACAGCCACAGGGAACTACAATGAGCAGTTCTTC. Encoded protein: CSTATGNYNEQFF.

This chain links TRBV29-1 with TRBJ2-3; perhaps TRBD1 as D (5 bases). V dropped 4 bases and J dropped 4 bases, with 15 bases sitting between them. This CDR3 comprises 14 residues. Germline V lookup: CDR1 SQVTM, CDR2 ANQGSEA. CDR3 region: CSVVGQGNADTQYF. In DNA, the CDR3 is TGCAGCGTTGTTGGTCAGGGAAACGCAGATACGCAGTATTTT.

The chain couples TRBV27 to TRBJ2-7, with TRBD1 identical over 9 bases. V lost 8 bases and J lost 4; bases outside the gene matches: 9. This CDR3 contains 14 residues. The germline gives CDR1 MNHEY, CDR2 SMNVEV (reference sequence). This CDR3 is CASAWGQGAYEQYF. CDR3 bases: TGTGCCAGCGCGTGGGGACAGGGAGCTTACGAGCAGTACTTC.

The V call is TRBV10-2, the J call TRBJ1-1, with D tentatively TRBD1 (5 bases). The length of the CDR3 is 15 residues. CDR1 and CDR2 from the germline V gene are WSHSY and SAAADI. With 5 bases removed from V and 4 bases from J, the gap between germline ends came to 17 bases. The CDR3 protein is CASSLRTGTSTEAFF. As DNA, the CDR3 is TGCGCCAGCAGTCTCCGGACGGGGACTAGCACTGAAGCTTTCTTT.

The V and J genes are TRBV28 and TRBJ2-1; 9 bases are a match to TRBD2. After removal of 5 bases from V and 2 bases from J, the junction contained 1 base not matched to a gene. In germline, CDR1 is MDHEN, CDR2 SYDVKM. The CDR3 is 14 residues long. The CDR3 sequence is CASSAGGPYNEQFF. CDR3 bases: TGTGCCAGCAGTGCGGGAGGGCCCTACAATGAGCAGTTCTTC.

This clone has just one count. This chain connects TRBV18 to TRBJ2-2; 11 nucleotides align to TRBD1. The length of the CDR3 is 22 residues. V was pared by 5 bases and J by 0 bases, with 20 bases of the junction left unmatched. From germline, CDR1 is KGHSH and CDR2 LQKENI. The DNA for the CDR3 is TGTGCCAGCTCAGCTATCCTTGGACAGGGGGCGTCTAGCGGGACGAACACCGGGGAGCTGTTTTTT. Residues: CASSAILGQGASSGTNTGELFF.

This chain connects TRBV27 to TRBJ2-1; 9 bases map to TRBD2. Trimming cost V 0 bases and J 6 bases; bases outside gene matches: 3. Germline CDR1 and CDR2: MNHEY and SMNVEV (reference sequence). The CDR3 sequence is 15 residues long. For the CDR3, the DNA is TGTGCCAGCAGTTTATCAGCGGGAGGTAGCAATGAGCAGTTCTTC. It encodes CASSLSAGGSNEQFF.

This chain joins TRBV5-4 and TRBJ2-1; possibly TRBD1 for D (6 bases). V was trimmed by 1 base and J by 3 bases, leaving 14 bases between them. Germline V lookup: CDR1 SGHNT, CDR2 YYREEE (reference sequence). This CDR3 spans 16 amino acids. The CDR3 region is CASSLIQGRGYNEQFF. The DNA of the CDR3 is TGTGCCAGCAGCTTGATACAGGGAAGGGGCTACAATGAGCAGTTCTTC.

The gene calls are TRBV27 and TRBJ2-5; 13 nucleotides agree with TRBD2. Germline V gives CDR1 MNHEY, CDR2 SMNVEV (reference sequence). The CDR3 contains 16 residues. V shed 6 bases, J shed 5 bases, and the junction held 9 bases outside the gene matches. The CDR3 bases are TGTGCCAGCAGCCGGACTAGCGGGAGTTTGGGGGAGACCCAGTACTTC. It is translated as CASSRTSGSLGETQYF.

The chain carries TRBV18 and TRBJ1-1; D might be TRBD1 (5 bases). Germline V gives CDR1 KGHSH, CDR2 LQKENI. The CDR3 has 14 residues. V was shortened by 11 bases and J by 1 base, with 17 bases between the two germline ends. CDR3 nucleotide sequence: TGTGCCTCCTTAACCGGCGACAGGAACACTGAAGCTTTCTTT. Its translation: CASLTGDRNTEAFF. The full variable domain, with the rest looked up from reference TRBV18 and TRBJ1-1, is NAGVMQNPRHLVRRRGQEARLRCSPMKGHSHVYWYRQLPEEGLKFMVYLQKENIIDESGMPKERFSAEFPKEGPSILRIQQVVRGDSAAYFCASLTGDRNTEAFFGQGTRLTVV.

The CDR3 DNA follows: TGTGCCAGCAGCGCCGGACTAGCGGGAGGCTACGAGCAGTACTTC. It specifies CASSAGLAGGYEQYF. The chain uses TRBV7-2 and TRBJ2-7, with 14 bases lining up with TRBD2. CDR1 is SGHTA, CDR2 FQGNSA, per germline. V lost 5 bases and J lost 3; bases outside the gene matches: 3. This CDR3 is built from 15 residues.

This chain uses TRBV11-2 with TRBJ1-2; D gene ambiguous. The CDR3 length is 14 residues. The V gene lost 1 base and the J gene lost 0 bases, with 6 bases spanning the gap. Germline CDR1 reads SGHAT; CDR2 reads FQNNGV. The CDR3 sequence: CASSLGAANYGYTF. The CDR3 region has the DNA TGTGCCAGCAGCTTAGGGGCAGCTAACTATGGCTACACCTTC.

The CDR3 DNA reads TGTGCCAGCAGGGCGGGGTCCGACTCTGGGGCCAACGTCCTGACTTTC. It is translated as CASRAGSDSGANVLTF. This chain connects TRBV7-3 to TRBJ2-6; tentatively, D is TRBD2 (6 bases). CDR3 size: 16 residues. The ends were cut back, 6 bases at V and 0 bases at J, with 12 bases in the middle. Germline values: CDR1 SGHTA, CDR2 FQGTGA.

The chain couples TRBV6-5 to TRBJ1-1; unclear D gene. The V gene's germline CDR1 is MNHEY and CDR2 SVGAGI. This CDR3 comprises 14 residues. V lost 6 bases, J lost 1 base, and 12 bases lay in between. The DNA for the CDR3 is TGTGCCAGCAGCCTTACTTCAGGGAACACTGAAGCTTTCTTT. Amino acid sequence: CASSLTSGNTEAFF.

The CDR3: CASSLGTGLWEKLFF. CDR3 nucleotide sequence: TGTGCCAGCAGCTTAGGGACAGGGTTGTGGGAAAAACTGTTTTTT. This chain joins TRBV7-8 and TRBJ1-4, with TRBD1 identical over 8 bases. Germline assignment: CDR1 SGHVS and CDR2 FQNEAQ. The CDR3 spans 15 residues. V shed 1 base, J shed 8 bases, and the junction held 6 bases outside the gene matches.

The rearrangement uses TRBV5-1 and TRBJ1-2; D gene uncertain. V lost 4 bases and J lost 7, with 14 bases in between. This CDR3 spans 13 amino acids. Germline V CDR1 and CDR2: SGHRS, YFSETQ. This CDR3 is CASSTSRDGGYTF. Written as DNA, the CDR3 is TGCGCCAGCAGCACTAGCCGGGATGGTGGCTACACCTTC. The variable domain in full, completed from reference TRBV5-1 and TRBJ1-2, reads KAGVTQTPRYLIKTRGQQVTLSCSPISGHRSVSWYQQTPGQGLQFLFEYFSETQRNKGNFPGRFSGRQFSNSRSEMNVSTLELGDSALYLCASSTSRDGGYTFGSGTRLTVV.

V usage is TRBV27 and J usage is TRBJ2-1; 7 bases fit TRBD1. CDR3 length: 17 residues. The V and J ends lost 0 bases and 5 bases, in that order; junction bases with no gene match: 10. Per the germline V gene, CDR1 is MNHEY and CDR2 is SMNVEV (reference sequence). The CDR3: CASSLSPGQAQNNEQFF. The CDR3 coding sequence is TGTGCCAGCAGTTTATCGCCCGGACAGGCCCAAAACAATGAGCAGTTCTTC.

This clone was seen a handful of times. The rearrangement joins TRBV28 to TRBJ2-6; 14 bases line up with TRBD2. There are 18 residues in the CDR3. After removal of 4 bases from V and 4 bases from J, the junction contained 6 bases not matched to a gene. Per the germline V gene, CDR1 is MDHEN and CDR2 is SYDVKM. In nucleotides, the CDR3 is TGTGCCAGCAGTTGGGGACTAGCGGGAGTAGGCGGGGCCAACGTCCTGACTTTC. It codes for CASSWGLAGVGGANVLTF.

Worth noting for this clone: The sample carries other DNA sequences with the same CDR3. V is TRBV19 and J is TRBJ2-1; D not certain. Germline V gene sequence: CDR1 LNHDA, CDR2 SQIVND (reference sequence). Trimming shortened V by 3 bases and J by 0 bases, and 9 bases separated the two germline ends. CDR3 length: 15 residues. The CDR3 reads CASSISGSSYNEQFF. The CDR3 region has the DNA TGTGCCAGTAGTATTTCAGGATCCTCCTACAATGAGCAGTTCTTC.

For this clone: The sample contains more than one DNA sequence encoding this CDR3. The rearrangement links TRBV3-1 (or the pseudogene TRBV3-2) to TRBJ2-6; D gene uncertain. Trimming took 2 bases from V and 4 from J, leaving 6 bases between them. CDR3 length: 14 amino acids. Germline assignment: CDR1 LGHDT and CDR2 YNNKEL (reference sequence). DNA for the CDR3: TGTGCCAGCAGCCAACGGTCCGGGGCCAACGTCCTGACTTTC. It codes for CASSQRSGANVLTF.

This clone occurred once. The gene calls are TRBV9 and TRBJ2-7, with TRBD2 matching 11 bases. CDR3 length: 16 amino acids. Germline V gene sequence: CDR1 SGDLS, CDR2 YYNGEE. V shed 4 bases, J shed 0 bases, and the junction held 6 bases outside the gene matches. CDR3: CASSPRLAGSSYEQYF. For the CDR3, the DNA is TGTGCCAGCAGCCCGAGACTAGCGGGATCCTCCTACGAGCAGTACTTC.

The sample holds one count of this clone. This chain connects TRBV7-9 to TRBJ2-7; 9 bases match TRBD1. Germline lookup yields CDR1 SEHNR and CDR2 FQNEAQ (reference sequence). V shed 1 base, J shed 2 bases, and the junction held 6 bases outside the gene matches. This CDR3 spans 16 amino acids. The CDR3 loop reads CASSLDGTGLTYEQYF. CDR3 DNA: TGTGCCAGCAGCTTAGACGGGACAGGGCTGACCTACGAGCAGTACTTC.

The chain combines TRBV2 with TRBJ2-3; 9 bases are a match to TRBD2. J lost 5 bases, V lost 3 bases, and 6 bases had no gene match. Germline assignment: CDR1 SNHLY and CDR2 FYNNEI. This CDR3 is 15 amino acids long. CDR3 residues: CASSDWREGRDTQYF. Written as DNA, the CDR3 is TGTGCCAGCAGTGACTGGCGGGAGGGAAGAGATACGCAGTATTTT.

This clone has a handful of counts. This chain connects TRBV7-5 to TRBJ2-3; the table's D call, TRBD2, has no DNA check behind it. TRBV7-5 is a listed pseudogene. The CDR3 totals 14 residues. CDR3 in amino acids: CARSWTTDGDTQYF. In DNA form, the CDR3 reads TGTGCCAGAAGCTGGACTACCGACGGAGATACGCAGTATTTT.

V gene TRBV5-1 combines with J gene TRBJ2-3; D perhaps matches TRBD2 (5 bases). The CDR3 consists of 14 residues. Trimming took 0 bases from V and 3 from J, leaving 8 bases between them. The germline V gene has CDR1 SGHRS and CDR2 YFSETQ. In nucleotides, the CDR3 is TGCGCCAGCAGCTTGGAGGGAGAGACAGATACGCAGTATTTT. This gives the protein CASSLEGETDTQYF.

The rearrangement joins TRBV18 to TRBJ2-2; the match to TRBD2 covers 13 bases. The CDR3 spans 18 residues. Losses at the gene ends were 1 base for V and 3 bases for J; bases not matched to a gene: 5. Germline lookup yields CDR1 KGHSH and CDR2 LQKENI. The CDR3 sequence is CASSPLGLAGIDTGELFF. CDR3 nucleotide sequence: TGTGCCAGCTCACCACTGGGACTAGCGGGAATCGACACCGGGGAGCTGTTTTTT.

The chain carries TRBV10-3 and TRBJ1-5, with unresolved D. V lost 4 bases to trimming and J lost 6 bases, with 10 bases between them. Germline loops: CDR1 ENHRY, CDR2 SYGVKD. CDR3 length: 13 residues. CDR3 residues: CAISGSGAQPQHF. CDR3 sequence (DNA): TGTGCCATCAGTGGCTCCGGTGCTCAGCCCCAGCATTTT.